The clone carrying this T cell receptor beta chain appeared a few times. The CDR3 runs 12 residues. Germline CDR1 and CDR2: SQVTM and ANQGSEA. The V and J ends lost 6 bases and 7 bases respectively, with 15 bases between them. Original handling: For nucleated cells, counts were estimated from reference gene primer amplification. The method was immunoSEQ multiplex PCR; TCRdb's version includes in-frame clones alone and lacks a portion of them. That table is the source of V, J and clone size, and D and trimming were worked out from the DNA. The sample comprises under 200,000 clones, 81% of which are singletons, and around 5.3% rests with the top ten. The study recruited people aged 18 to 89 years across 24 US areas. This sample is drawn from a study of blood T cell repertoires in COVID-19. Study background: Sites in the United States, Italy and Spain provided acute and convalescent COVID-19 samples.

The chain has TRBV29-1 and TRBJ1-2; possibly TRBD1 for D (6 bases). This clonotype originated in a woman aged 40 to 50 with acute COVID-19. Material for sequencing was PBMCs or T cells enriched from blood (not recorded which). The CDR3 DNA reads as TGCAGCGTGGACAGTAGTTTCTCTGGCTACACCTTC. Translated, it gives CSVDSSFSGYTF. Full variable domain (missing parts from reference TRBV29-1 and TRBJ1-2): SAVISQKPSRDICQRGTSLTIQCQVDSQVTMMFWYRQQPGQSLTLIATANQGSEATYESGFVIDKFPISRPNLTFSTLTVSNMSPEDSSIYLCSVDSSFSGYTFGSGTRLTVV.